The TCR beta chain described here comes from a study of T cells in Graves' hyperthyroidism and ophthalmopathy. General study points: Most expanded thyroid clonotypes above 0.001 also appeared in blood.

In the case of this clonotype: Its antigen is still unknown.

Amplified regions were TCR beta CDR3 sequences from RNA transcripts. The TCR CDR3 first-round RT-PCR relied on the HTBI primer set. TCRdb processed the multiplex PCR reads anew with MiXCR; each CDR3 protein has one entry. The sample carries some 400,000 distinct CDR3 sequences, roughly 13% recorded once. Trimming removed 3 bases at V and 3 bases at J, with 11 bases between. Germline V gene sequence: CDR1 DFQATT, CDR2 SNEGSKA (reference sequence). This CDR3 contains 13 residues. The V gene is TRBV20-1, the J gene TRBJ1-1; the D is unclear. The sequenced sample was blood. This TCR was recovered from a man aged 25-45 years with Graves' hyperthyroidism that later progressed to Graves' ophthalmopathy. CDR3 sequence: CSARAILYTEAFF. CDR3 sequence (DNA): TGCAGTGCTAGGGCCATCTTATACACTGAAGCTTTCTTT.